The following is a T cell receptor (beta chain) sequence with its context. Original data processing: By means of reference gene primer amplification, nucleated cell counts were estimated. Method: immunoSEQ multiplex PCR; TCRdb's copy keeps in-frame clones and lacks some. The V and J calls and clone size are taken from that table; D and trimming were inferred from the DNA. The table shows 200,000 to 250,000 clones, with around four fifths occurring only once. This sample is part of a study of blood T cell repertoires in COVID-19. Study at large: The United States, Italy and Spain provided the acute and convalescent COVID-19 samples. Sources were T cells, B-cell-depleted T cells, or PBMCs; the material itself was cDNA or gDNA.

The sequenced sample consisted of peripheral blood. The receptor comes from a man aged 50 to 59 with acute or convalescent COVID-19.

CDR3 DNA sequence: TGTGCCAGCTCACCAGGTCGTAGCTACGAGCAGTACTTC. This gives the protein CASSPGRSYEQYF. The chain joins TRBV18 to TRBJ2-7, with D unresolved. With 2 bases removed from V and 3 bases from J, the gap between germline ends came to 8 bases. CDR3 length equals 13 residues. The V gene's germline CDR1 is KGHSH and CDR2 LQKENI.